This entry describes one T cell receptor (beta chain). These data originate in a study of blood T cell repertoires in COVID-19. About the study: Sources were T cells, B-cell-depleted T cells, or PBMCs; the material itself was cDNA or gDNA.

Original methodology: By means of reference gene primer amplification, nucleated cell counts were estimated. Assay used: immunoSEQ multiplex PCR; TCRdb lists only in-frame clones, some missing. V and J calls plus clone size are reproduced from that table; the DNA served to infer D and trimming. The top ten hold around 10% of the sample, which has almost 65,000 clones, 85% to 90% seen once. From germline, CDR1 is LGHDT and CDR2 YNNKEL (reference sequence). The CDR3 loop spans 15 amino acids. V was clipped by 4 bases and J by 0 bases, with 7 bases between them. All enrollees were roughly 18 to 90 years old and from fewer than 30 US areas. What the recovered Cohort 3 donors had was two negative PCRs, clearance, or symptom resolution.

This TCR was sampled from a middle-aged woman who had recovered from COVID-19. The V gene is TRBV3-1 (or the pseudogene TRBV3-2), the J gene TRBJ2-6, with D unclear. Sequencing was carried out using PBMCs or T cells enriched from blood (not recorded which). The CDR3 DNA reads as TGTGCCAGCAGCCTACCTAGCTCTGGGGCCAACGTCCTGACTTTC. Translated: CASSLPSSGANVLTF.